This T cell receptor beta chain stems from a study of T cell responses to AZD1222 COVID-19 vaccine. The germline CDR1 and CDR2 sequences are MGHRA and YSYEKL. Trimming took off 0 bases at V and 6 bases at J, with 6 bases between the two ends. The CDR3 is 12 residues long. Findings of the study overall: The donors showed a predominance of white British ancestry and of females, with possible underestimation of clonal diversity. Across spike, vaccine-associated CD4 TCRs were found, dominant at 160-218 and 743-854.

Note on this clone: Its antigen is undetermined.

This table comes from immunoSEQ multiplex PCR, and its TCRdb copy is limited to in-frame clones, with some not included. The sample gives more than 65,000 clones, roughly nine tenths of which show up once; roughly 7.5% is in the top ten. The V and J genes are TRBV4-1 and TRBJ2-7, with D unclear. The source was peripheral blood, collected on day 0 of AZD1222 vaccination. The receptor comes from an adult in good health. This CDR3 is CASSQEVGEQYF. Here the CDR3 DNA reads TGCGCCAGCAGCCAAGAAGTGGGCGAGCAGTACTTC.